Below are 14 T cell receptor beta chains sequenced from a single sample in a study of blood T cell repertoires in COVID-19. Some clones are missing from TCRdb's copy, which holds only in-frame ones; the method was immunoSEQ multiplex PCR. Among 300,000 to 400,000 clones listed, 88% were seen once. The sequenced sample consisted of peripheral blood. The source is a woman between 65 and 79 years old with COVID-19, enrolled during active disease.

V and J are TRBV19 and TRBJ2-1; 7 bases match TRBD1. V lost 1 base to trimming and J lost 3 bases; unmatched junction nucleotides: 9. CDR1 is LNHDA and CDR2 is SQIVND in the germline V gene (reference sequence). CDR3 length: 17 amino acids. CDR3 nucleotides: TGTGCCAGTAGTATAGGTACGTGGGACAGAGTCTACAATGAGCAGTTCTTC. Residues: CASSIGTWDRVYNEQFF.

V gene TRBV5-1 combines with J gene TRBJ1-1, with 9 nucleotides matching TRBD1. The CDR3 length is 14 residues. J gave up 4 bases and V 7 bases, and 8 bases lay outside the gene matches. The germline V gene has CDR1 SGHRS and CDR2 YFSETQ. The CDR3 loop reads CASHHDRGGTEAFF. Written as DNA, the CDR3 is TGCGCCAGCCACCATGACAGGGGGGGCACTGAAGCTTTCTTT.

The rearrangement joins TRBV4-3 to TRBJ2-6; 7 bases map to TRBD1. This CDR3 comprises 16 residues. The V gene end was trimmed by 4 bases and the J gene end by 2 bases; junction bases not matched to a gene: 5. Germline V gene sequence: CDR1 LGHNA, CDR2 YSLEER. The CDR3 protein is CASSRSTGTGANVLTF. Here the CDR3 DNA reads TGCGCCAGCAGCCGCTCGACAGGGACTGGGGCCAACGTCCTGACTTTC.

The sample holds a few counts of this clone. This sequence joins TRBV28 and TRBJ2-5, with D tentatively TRBD2 (6 bases). Per germline, CDR1 MDHEN and CDR2 SYDVKM. Trimming removed 2 bases at V and 5 bases at J, with 21 bases between. This CDR3 contains 17 residues. The CDR3 DNA reads as TGTGCCAGCAGTTTAATTCGGGGGACCGGGGTTATGGAGACCCAGTACTTC. Its protein product is CASSLIRGTGVMETQYF.

This chain joins TRBV6-2 or TRBV6-3 and TRBJ2-1; weak D call: TRBD2 (7 bases). This CDR3 has 14 residues. Germline V lookup: CDR1 MNHEY, CDR2 SVGEGT. Deletions cut 2 bases from V and 7 bases from J, with 12 bases between. Written as DNA, the CDR3 is TGTGCCAGCAGTTACCTCCGGGGGGCGAATGAGCAGTTCTTC. This codes for CASSYLRGANEQFF.

The V call is TRBV11-2, the J call TRBJ1-6; D is possibly TRBD1 (6 bases). The CDR3 is 15 residues long. V was cut by 5 bases and J by 7 bases, with 15 bases left in between. Germline CDR1 reads SGHAT; CDR2 reads FQNNGV. The CDR3 bases are TGTGCCAGCAGCCCCTTGACGGGGGGCAATTCACCCCTCCACTTT. Protein: CASSPLTGGNSPLHF. The variable domain in full, with the rest retrieved from reference TRBV11-2 and TRBJ1-6, is EAGVAQSPRYKIIEKRQSVAFWCNPISGHATLYWYQQILGQGPKLLIQFQNNGVVDDSQLPKDRFSAERLKGVDSTLKIQPAKLEDSAVYLCASSPLTGGNSPLHFGNGTRLTVT.

This clone was counted a few times. This chain uses TRBV5-1 with TRBJ2-1, with 13 bases fitting TRBD2. V lost 3 bases to trimming and J lost 6 bases; unmatched junction nucleotides: 3. The germline V gene has CDR1 SGHRS and CDR2 YFSETQ. This CDR3 has 15 amino acids. The CDR3 nucleotides read TGCGCCAGCAGCTCCACTAGCGGGGGGGGCAATGAGCAGTTCTTC. As protein: CASSSTSGGGNEQFF.

This clone was recorded only once. This chain connects TRBV6-5 to TRBJ2-3, with 9 bases aligning to TRBD2. Germline-derived CDR1 and CDR2 are MNHEY and SVGAGI. J gave up 9 bases and V 6 bases, and 13 bases lay outside the gene matches. This CDR3 comprises 15 residues. The CDR3 nucleotides read TGTGCCAGCAGCCCGTCGCGGGGGGGAGCGGGCACGCAGTATTTT. As protein: CASSPSRGGAGTQYF.

This chain connects TRBV19 to TRBJ1-5; D call uncertain. Germline-derived CDR1 and CDR2 are LNHDA and SQIVND (reference sequence). V lost 3 bases and J lost 2, with 8 bases in between. The CDR3 runs to 14 residues. The CDR3 here is CASSMSQGNQPQHF. As DNA, the CDR3 is TGTGCCAGTAGTATGAGCCAGGGCAATCAGCCCCAGCATTTT.

The J gene is TRBJ1-1, the V gene TRBV27; the D gene is possibly TRBD1 (6 bases). The CDR3 spans 13 residues. The germline V and J ends were trimmed by 3 bases and 10 bases, with 15 bases remaining between them. Per germline, CDR1 MNHEY and CDR2 SMNVEV (reference sequence). CDR3 coding DNA: TGTGCCAGCAGTTTCAGGGGCTGGGAGGGAGCTTTCTTT. It is translated as CASSFRGWEGAFF.

The chain uses TRBV9 and TRBJ1-1; D not certain. The CDR3 runs to 13 residues. V was clipped by 4 bases and J by 1 base, with 8 bases between them. Germline V CDR1 and CDR2: SGDLS, YYNGEE. This CDR3 is CASSSSGNTEAFF. The CDR3 DNA reads TGTGCCAGCAGCTCCTCCGGGAACACTGAAGCTTTCTTT.

The rearrangement joins TRBV7-2 to TRBJ2-7, with 8 bases that match TRBD2. The germline CDR1 and CDR2 sequences are SGHTA and FQGNSA. J was trimmed by 4 bases and V by 1 base; bases with no gene match: 3. The CDR3 covers 14 residues. In DNA form, the CDR3 reads TGTGCCAGCAGCTTAGTAGCGGGGCTATACGAGCAGTACTTC. It yields the protein CASSLVAGLYEQYF.

The V call is TRBV5-5, the J call TRBJ2-7; 12 bases match TRBD2. V gave up 1 base and J gave up 2 bases; unmatched junction bases: 1. Germline CDR1 reads SGHKS; CDR2 reads YYEKEE (reference sequence). This CDR3 has 15 amino acids. CDR3 in DNA: TGTGCCAGCAGCTTGACTAGCGGGGGGCCCTACGAGCAGTACTTC. It codes for CASSLTSGGPYEQYF.

The chain carries TRBV5-1 and TRBJ2-1; D remains ambiguous. Germline V lookup: CDR1 SGHRS, CDR2 YFSETQ. Trimming removed 4 bases at V and 0 bases at J, with 11 bases between. CDR3 length: 15 residues. The CDR3 region is CASSPDGLSYNEQFF. CDR3 sequence (DNA): TGCGCCAGCAGCCCAGATGGTCTCTCCTACAATGAGCAGTTCTTC.